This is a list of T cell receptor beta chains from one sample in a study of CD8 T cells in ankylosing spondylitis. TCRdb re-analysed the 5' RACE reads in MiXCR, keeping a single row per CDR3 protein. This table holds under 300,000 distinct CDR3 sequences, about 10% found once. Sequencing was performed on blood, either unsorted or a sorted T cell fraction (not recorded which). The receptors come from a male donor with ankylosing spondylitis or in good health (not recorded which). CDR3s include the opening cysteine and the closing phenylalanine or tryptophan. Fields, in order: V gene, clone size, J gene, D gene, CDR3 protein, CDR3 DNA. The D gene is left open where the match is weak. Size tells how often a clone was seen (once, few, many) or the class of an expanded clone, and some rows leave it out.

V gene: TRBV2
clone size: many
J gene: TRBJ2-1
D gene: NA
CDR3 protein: CASSPDYASSYNEQFF
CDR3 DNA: TGTGCCAGCAGTCCGGACTACGCCAGCTCCTACAATGAGCAGTTCTTC

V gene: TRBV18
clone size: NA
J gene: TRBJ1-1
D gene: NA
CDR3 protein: CATTGPSNTEAFF
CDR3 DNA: TGTGCCACCACAGGTCCTTCGAACACTGAAGCTTTCTTT

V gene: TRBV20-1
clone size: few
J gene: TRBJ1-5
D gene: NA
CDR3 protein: CSAPASGGAGNQPQHF
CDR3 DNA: TGCAGTGCCCCCGCTTCCGGGGGGGCCGGCAATCAGCCCCAGCATTTT

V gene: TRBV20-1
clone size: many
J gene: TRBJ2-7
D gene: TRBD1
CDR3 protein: CSARGGQGVDEQYF
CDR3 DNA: TGCAGTGCTAGAGGTGGACAGGGGGTGGATGAGCAGTACTTC

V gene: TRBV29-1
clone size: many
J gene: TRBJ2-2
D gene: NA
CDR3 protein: CSVEELPRGPRATGELFF
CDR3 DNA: TGCAGCGTTGAAGAATTGCCGAGGGGCCCGCGTGCCACCGGGGAGCTGTTTTTT

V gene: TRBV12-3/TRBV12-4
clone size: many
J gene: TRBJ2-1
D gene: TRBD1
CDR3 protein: CASGGQVIDEQFF
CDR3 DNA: TGTGCCAGCGGGGGACAGGTAATCGATGAGCAGTTCTTC

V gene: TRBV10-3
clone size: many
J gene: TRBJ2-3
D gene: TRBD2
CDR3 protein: CAIASGTSTDTQYF
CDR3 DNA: TGTGCCATCGCGAGCGGGACTAGCACAGATACGCAGTATTTT

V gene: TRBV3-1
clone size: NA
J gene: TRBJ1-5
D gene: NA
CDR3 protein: CASSQSDSSNQPQHF
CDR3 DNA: TGTGCCAGCAGCCAATCCGACAGTAGCAATCAGCCCCAGCATTTT

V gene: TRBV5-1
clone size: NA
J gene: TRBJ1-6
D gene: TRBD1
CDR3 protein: CASSLLTGSSNSPLHF
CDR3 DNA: TGCGCCAGCAGCCTGCTGACAGGGTCCAGCAATTCACCCCTCCACTTT

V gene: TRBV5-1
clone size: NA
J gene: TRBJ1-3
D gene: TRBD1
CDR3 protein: CASSFGQGASGNTIYF
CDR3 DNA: TGCGCCAGCAGCTTCGGACAGGGGGCATCCGGAAACACCATATATTTT

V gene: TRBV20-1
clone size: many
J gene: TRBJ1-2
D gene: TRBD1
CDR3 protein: CSAYPRDRGVDYTF
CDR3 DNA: TGCAGTGCGTACCCCCGGGACAGGGGTGTAGACTACACCTTC

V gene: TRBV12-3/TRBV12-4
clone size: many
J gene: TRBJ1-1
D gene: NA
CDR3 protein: CAPVASEAFF
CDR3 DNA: TGTGCCCCAGTCGCGTCTGAAGCTTTCTTT

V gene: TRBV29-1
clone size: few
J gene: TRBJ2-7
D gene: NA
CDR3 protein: CSVAGQGEQYF
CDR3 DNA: TGCAGCGTCGCGGGGCAAGGCGAGCAGTACTTC

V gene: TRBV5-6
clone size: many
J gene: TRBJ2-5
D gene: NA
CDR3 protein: CASSLGTGAGRRETQYF
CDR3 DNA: TGTGCCAGCAGCTTGGGGACAGGAGCGGGGAGGAGGGAGACCCAGTACTTC

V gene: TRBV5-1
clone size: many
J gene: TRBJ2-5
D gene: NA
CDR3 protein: CASSSTGGVQETQYF
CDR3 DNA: TGCGCCAGCAGCTCTACCGGGGGAGTTCAAGAGACCCAGTACTTC

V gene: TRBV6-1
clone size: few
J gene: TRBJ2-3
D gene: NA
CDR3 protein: CASSDLSNTDTQYF
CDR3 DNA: TGTGCCAGCAGCGACCTGTCCAACACAGATACGCAGTATTTT

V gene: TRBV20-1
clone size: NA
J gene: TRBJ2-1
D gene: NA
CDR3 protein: CSARGPFNEQFF
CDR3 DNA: TGCAGTGCTAGAGGGCCCTTCAATGAGCAGTTCTTC

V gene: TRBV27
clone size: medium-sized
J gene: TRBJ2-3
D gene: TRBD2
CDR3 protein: CASSLKVAGISTDTQYF
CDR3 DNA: TGTGCCAGCAGTTTAAAGGTAGCGGGGATTAGCACAGATACGCAGTATTTT

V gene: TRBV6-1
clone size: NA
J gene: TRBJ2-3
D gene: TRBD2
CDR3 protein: CASSGSMGRADTQYF
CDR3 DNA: TGTGCCAGCAGTGGGTCTATGGGGAGGGCAGATACGCAGTATTTT

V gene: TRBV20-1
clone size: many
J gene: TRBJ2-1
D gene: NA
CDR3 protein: CSARDSSHNEQFF
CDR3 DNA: TGCAGTGCTAGAGATAGCAGCCACAATGAGCAGTTCTTC

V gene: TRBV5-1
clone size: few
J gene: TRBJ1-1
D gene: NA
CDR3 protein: CASSPTTPTNTEAFF
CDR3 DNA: TGCGCCAGCAGCCCAACGACACCGACCAACACTGAAGCTTTCTTT

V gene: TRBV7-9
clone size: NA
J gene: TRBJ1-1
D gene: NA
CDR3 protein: CASSLGSKAFF
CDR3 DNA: TGTGCCAGCAGCTTAGGCAGCAAAGCTTTCTTT

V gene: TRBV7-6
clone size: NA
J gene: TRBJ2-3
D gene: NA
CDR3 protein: CASSHEVGTDTQYF
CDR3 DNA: TGTGCCAGCAGTCACGAGGTCGGCACAGATACGCAGTATTTT

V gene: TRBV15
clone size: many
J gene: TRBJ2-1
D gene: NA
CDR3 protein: CATNSATGVTYNEQFF
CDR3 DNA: TGTGCCACCAACTCCGCCACTGGAGTCACCTACAATGAGCAGTTCTTC

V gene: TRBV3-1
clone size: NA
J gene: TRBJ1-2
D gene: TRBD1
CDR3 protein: CASSQDPDRGGYTF
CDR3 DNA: TGTGCCAGCAGCCAAGATCCGGACAGGGGTGGCTACACCTTC

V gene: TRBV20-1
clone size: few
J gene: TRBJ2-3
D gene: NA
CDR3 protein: CSAELPRNIEDTQYF
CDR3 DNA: TGCAGTGCTGAGCTACCGAGGAATATAGAAGATACGCAGTATTTT

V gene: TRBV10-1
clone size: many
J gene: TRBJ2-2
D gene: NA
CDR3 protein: CASPRLTGLNTGELFF
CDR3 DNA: TGCGCCAGCCCGCGACTCACGGGCCTGAACACCGGGGAGCTGTTTTTT

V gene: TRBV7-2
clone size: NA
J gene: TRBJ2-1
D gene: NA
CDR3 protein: CASSFSGGGNEQFF
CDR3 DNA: TGTGCCAGCAGCTTTTCCGGAGGCGGCAATGAGCAGTTCTTC

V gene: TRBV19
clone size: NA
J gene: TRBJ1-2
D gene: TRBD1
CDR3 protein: CASSVDRANPGYTF
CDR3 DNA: TGTGCCAGTAGTGTCGACAGGGCGAATCCCGGCTACACCTTC

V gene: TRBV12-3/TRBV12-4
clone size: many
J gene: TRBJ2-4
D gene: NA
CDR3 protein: CASSLGAARDIQYF
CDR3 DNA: TGTGCCAGCAGTTTAGGGGCAGCTCGTGACATTCAGTACTTC

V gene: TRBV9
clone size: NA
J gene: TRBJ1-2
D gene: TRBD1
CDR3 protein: CASSPPTGRGSYGYTF
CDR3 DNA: TGTGCCAGCAGCCCGCCGACAGGGCGGGGCAGCTATGGCTACACCTTC

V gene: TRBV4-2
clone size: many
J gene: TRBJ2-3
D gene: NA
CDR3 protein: CASSQDRGATQYF
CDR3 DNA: TGTGCCAGCAGCCAGGACCGCGGGGCTACGCAGTATTTT

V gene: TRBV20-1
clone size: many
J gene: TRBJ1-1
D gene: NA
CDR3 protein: CSATRMNTEAFF
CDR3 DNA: TGCAGTGCTACTAGGATGAACACTGAAGCTTTCTTT

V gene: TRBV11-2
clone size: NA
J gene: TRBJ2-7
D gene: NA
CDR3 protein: CASSLEFASSYEQYF
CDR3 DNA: TGTGCCAGCAGCTTAGAGTTCGCCTCCTCCTACGAGCAGTACTTC

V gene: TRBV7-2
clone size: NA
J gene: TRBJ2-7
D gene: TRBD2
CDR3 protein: CASKKASGSVNEQYF
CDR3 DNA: TGTGCCAGCAAGAAAGCTAGCGGGAGTGTGAACGAGCAGTACTTC

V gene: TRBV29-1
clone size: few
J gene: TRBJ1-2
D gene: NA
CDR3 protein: CSVEDRGWGYTF
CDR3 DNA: TGCAGCGTTGAAGATAGGGGTTGGGGCTACACCTTC

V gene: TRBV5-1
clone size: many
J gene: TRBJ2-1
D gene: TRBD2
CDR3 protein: CASSSGLAGAHEQFF
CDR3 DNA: TGCGCCAGCAGCTCGGGACTAGCGGGAGCTCATGAGCAGTTCTTC

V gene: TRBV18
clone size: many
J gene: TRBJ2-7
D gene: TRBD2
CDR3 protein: CASSLHFLAGSNEQYF
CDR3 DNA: TGTGCCAGCTCACTCCATTTTCTAGCGGGGTCTAACGAGCAGTACTTC